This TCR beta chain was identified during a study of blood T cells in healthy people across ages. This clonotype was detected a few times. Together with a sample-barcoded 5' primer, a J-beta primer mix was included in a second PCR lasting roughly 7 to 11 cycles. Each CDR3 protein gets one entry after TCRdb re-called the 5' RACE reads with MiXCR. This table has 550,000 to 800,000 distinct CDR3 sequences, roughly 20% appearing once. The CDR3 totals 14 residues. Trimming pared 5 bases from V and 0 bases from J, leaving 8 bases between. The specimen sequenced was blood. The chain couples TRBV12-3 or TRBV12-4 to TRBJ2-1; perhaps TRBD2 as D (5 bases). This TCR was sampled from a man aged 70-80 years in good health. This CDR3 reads CASSLDYSYNEQFF. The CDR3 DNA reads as TGTGCCAGCAGTCTAGACTACTCCTACAATGAGCAGTTCTTC.